The 30 T cell receptor beta chains below come from one sample, sequenced in a study of blood T cell repertoires in COVID-19. Sequencing used immunoSEQ multiplex PCR; TCRdb keeps in-frame clones, though not all of them. The sample lists about 200,000 clones, around 90% occurring once. Material for sequencing was peripheral blood. The receptors originated from a man in his sixties with active or convalescent COVID-19.

The chain uses TRBV4-2 and TRBJ1-2; D is unresolved. The CDR3 spans 19 residues. Per germline, CDR1 LGHNA and CDR2 YNFKEQ. The V end lost 0 bases, the J end lost 1 base, and 21 bases lay between the germline ends. CDR3 DNA sequence: TGTGCCAGCAGCCAAGAAGCCCCTCGGTTTAGCGCGCTTAACTATGGCTACACCTTC. Translation: CASSQEAPRFSALNYGYTF.

The gene calls are TRBV6-5 and TRBJ1-2, with D perhaps matching TRBD1 (6 bases). V lost 6 bases and J 1 base, leaving 6 bases between the germline ends. Germline assignment: CDR1 MNHEY and CDR2 SVGAGI. There are 12 residues in the CDR3. Here the CDR3 DNA reads TGTGCCAGCAGGGACAGTAACTATGGCTACACCTTC. Its translation is CASRDSNYGYTF.

The chain uses TRBV11-2 and TRBJ2-1, with 10 bases lining up with TRBD1. CDR1 is SGHAT and CDR2 is FQNNGV in the germline V gene. Losses at the gene ends were 5 bases for V and 5 bases for J; bases not matched to a gene: 6. The CDR3 covers 15 residues. The CDR3 DNA follows: TGTGCCAGCAGCGTCCGACAGGGGGCTCACAATGAGCAGTTCTTC. This codes for CASSVRQGAHNEQFF.

The V and J genes are TRBV20-1 and TRBJ2-3; D perhaps matches TRBD1 (5 bases). The CDR3 is 11 amino acids. Germline V lookup: CDR1 DFQATT, CDR2 SNEGSKA (reference sequence). Trimming pared 1 base from V and 13 bases from J, leaving 12 bases between. Written as DNA, the CDR3 is TGCAGTGCTAGAGTGGTGGGGCTGGAGTATTTT. It specifies CSARVVGLEYF.

The chain carries TRBV6-5 and TRBJ2-5, with D tentatively TRBD1 (6 bases). Trimming took off 8 bases at V and 1 base at J, with 11 bases between the two ends. The CDR3 has 13 residues. Germline CDR1 MNHEY, CDR2 SVGAGI. In DNA form, the CDR3 reads TGTGCCAGCCGAGGACAGAGCCAAGAGACCCAGTACTTC. Its protein is CASRGQSQETQYF.

The chain carries TRBV19 and TRBJ2-7; no reliable D call. V was trimmed by 4 bases and J by 2 bases, leaving 18 bases between them. Germline lookup yields CDR1 LNHDA and CDR2 SQIVND (reference sequence). The CDR3 loop spans 16 amino acids. The CDR3, as DNA: TGTGCCAGTAGTAACGAGGATTCGCGACGAACCTACGAGCAGTACTTC. As protein: CASSNEDSRRTYEQYF.

V and J are TRBV2 and TRBJ1-2, with 10 bases aligning to TRBD1. From germline, CDR1 is SNHLY and CDR2 FYNNEI. Losses at the gene ends were 6 bases for V and 6 bases for J; bases not matched to a gene: 4. The CDR3 is made up of 13 amino acids. DNA of the CDR3: TGTGCCAGCAGCCAAGGGACAGGGGATGGCTACACCTTC. Translating it yields CASSQGTGDGYTF.

The genes are TRBV2 and TRBJ2-1; 8 positions agree with TRBD1. V gave up 4 bases and J gave up 3 bases; unmatched junction bases: 5. Looked up from germline, CDR1 is SNHLY and CDR2 is FYNNEI. CDR3 length: 15 amino acids. CDR3 residues: CASSGDRKNYNEQFF. CDR3 sequence (DNA): TGTGCCAGCAGTGGGGACAGGAAAAACTACAATGAGCAGTTCTTC.

The chain uses TRBV14 and TRBJ2-2; 9 positions match TRBD1. The V and J ends lost 4 bases and 3 bases, in that order; junction bases with no gene match: 9. Germline V gene lookup returns CDR1 SGHDN and CDR2 FVKESK. This CDR3 has 17 amino acids. CDR3 sequence (DNA): TGTGCCAGCAGCCGAGGGACGGGACAGGGCGACACCGGGGAGCTGTTTTTT. Protein sequence: CASSRGTGQGDTGELFF.

This chain links TRBV23-1 with TRBJ2-5; TRBD1 matches at 11 bases. TRBV23-1 is filed as an ORF, its function uncertain. The V segment lost 4 bases and the J segment 2 bases; nucleotides outside the gene matches: 3. The length of the CDR3 is 15 residues. The CDR3 loop is CASSPGTGGQETQYF. DNA for the CDR3: TGCGCCAGCAGTCCAGGGACAGGGGGTCAAGAGACCCAGTACTTC.

This rearrangement joins TRBV24-1 to TRBJ2-1; tentatively, D is TRBD1 (6 bases). The V end was cut by 0 bases, the J end by 0 bases, with 8 bases between. The CDR3 is 16 amino acids. Germline values: CDR1 KGHDR, CDR2 SFDVKD. CDR3 nucleotide sequence: TGTGCCACCAGTGATTTGCGGACAGACTCCTACAATGAGCAGTTCTTC. Translating gives CATSDLRTDSYNEQFF.

The chain recombines TRBV12-3 or TRBV12-4 with TRBJ1-4, with a possible D match to TRBD1 (5 bases). V shed 2 bases and J shed 4 bases, with 5 bases lying between them. This CDR3 region has 13 residues. CDR3 nucleotides: TGTGCCAGCAGTTTAAGGGGTAATGAAAAACTGTTTTTT. As protein: CASSLRGNEKLFF.

The J gene is TRBJ2-1, the V gene TRBV25-1, with 7 bases lining up with TRBD2. CDR1 MGHDK and CDR2 SYGVNS come from the germline V gene. V trimming: 0 bases; J trimming: 5 bases; junction bases outside the gene matches: 10. The CDR3 sequence is 17 residues long. CDR3 sequence (DNA): TGTGCCAGCAGTGAATACATAAGCGGGGCGGGTGACAATGAGCAGTTCTTC. Its protein product is CASSEYISGAGDNEQFF.

The chain employs TRBV5-1 and TRBJ2-2; TRBD1 might be the D (5 bases). The CDR3 has 16 amino acids. Germline lookup yields CDR1 SGHRS and CDR2 YFSETQ. The V gene lost 0 bases and the J gene lost 2 bases, with 11 bases spanning the gap. The CDR3 protein is CASSLASGKNTGELFF. CDR3 sequence (DNA): TGCGCCAGCAGCTTGGCGTCAGGGAAAAACACCGGGGAGCTGTTTTTT.

This clone came up many times. This chain uses TRBV12-1 with TRBJ2-7; no DNA check was done on the table's D call, TRBD2. TRBV12-1 is a pseudogene segment. This CDR3 contains 15 residues. The CDR3 is CASSFAPRRGNEQYF. As DNA, the CDR3 is TGTGCCAGCAGCTTTGCGCCAAGGAGGGGTAACGAGCAGTACTTC.

This chain joins TRBV6-4 and TRBJ2-5, with 12 bases aligning to TRBD2. CDR1 and CDR2 from the germline V gene are MRHNA and SNTAGT. The CDR3 length is 20 residues. V trimming: 4 bases; J trimming: 3 bases; junction bases outside the gene matches: 18. The CDR3 spells CASSGLAGDSTFNTEETQYF. In DNA, the CDR3 is TGTGCCAGCAGTGGACTAGCGGGGGACTCGACTTTCAATACTGAAGAGACCCAGTACTTC.

V and J are TRBV9 and TRBJ2-1; D uncertain. Germline lookup yields CDR1 SGDLS and CDR2 YYNGEE. Between the trimmed V and J ends, which lost 1 base and 10 bases, there was a span of 15 bases. The CDR3 consists of 14 residues. For the CDR3, the DNA is TGTGCCAGCAGCGTACGCCTAACCCCCCAAGAGCAGTTCTTC. This gives the protein CASSVRLTPQEQFF.

The chain has TRBV4-2 and TRBJ2-3; 9 nucleotides match TRBD2. The V gene's germline CDR1 is LGHNA and CDR2 YNFKEQ. The CDR3 is 17 amino acids. Trimming took 4 bases from V and 9 from J; bases not matched to a gene: 17. The CDR3 reads CASSLGGAGGPQGTQYF. The CDR3 DNA reads as TGTGCCAGCAGCCTGGGGGGAGCGGGGGGACCACAGGGGACGCAGTATTTT.

The chain employs TRBV19 and TRBJ1-1; possible D gene TRBD1, 6 bases. Germline V gene lookup returns CDR1 LNHDA and CDR2 SQIVND (reference sequence). V dropped 5 bases and J dropped 3 bases, with 22 bases sitting between them. This CDR3 has 17 amino acids. The CDR3 DNA sequence: TGTGCCAGTAGTTTGTCCCGGACAGCCACCAGGGACACTGAAGCTTTCTTT. Protein: CASSLSRTATRDTEAFF.

CDR3 sequence reads: CASSSGQGDEQYF. The DNA for the CDR3 is TGTGCCAGCTCATCGGGACAGGGGGACGAGCAGTACTTC. This chain joins TRBV18 and TRBJ2-7, with TRBD1 identical over 11 bases. The germline CDR1 and CDR2 sequences are KGHSH and LQKENI. Trimming at V came to 5 bases and at J to 5 bases, leaving 2 bases not matched to a gene. The CDR3 covers 13 residues.

The rearrangement joins TRBV3-1 (or the pseudogene TRBV3-2) to TRBJ2-3, with D possibly matching TRBD2 (6 bases). This CDR3 spans 13 amino acids. Deletions cut 3 bases from V and 4 bases from J, with 8 bases between. The germline V gene has CDR1 LGHDT and CDR2 YNNKEL (reference sequence). This chain's CDR3 is CASSQLAPDTQYF. As DNA, the CDR3 is TGTGCCAGCAGCCAGCTAGCGCCAGATACGCAGTATTTT.

The chain joins TRBV19 to TRBJ2-5; D possibly corresponds to TRBD1 (6 bases). The CDR3 spans 14 residues. The V gene's germline CDR1 is LNHDA and CDR2 SQIVND (reference sequence). V lost 4 bases, J lost 2 bases, and 11 bases lay in between. The CDR3 DNA is TGTGCCAGTAGTACACAGGGTTGGCAAGAGACCCAGTACTTC. It encodes CASSTQGWQETQYF.

The genes are TRBV10-3 and TRBJ1-3; D is ambiguous. The V end lost 5 bases, the J end lost 2 bases, and 7 bases lay between the germline ends. Germline CDR1 is ENHRY and CDR2 is SYGVKD. CDR3 length: 13 amino acids. CDR3 in DNA: TGTGCCATCAGTTCTCCTGCTGGAAACACCATATATTTT. Protein product: CAISSPAGNTIYF.

The chain is built from TRBV18 and TRBJ2-1; 9 bases map to TRBD1. The CDR3 has 13 amino acids. V was pared by 6 bases and J by 4 bases, with 1 base of the junction left unmatched. Germline-derived CDR1 and CDR2 are KGHSH and LQKENI. CDR3 nucleotides: TGTGCCAGCTCCGGGACAGGGTACAATGAGCAGTTCTTC. Residues: CASSGTGYNEQFF.

J is TRBJ1-1 and V is TRBV10-3; possibly TRBD1 for D (5 bases). Germline V gene lookup returns CDR1 ENHRY and CDR2 SYGVKD. V gave up 2 bases and J gave up 5 bases, with 12 bases separating them. CDR3 length: 14 residues. The CDR3 DNA reads as TGTGCCATCAGTGAGAGTGGACAAAGTACTGAAGCTTTCTTT. The encoded protein is CAISESGQSTEAFF.

The chain is built from TRBV7-3 and TRBJ2-1; the D gene is possibly TRBD1 (6 bases). V shed 0 bases and J shed 2 bases, with 11 bases lying between them. Looked up from germline, CDR1 is SGHTA and CDR2 is FQGTGA. The CDR3 loop spans 16 amino acids. Here the CDR3 DNA reads TGTGCCAGCAGCTTAACGGGGGCCGACCCCTACAATGAGCAGTTCTTC. Protein sequence: CASSLTGADPYNEQFF.

In its sample, this clone was seen once. The CDR3 DNA follows: TGTGCCAGCAGCCCGGTTGGGGGGGCTGGAAACACCATATATTTT. Its protein is CASSPVGGAGNTIYF. The V gene is TRBV5-4, the J gene TRBJ1-3; D may be TRBD1 (5 bases). In germline, CDR1 is SGHNT, CDR2 YYREEE (reference sequence). V was clipped by 4 bases and J by 2 bases, with 13 bases between them. The CDR3 length is 15 residues. Full variable domain (missing parts from reference TRBV5-4 and TRBJ1-3): ETGVTQSPTHLIKTRGQQVTLRCSSQSGHNTVSWYQQALGQGPQFIFQYYREEENGRGNFPPRFSGLQFPNYSSELNVNALELDDSALYLCASSPVGGAGNTIYFGEGSWLTVV.

The chain recombines TRBV19 with TRBJ2-7; tentative D call: TRBD2 (6 bases). The CDR3 length is 14 residues. Trimming removed 5 bases from V and 6 bases from J, with 17 bases in between. Germline V CDR1 and CDR2: LNHDA, SQIVND (reference sequence). In DNA, the CDR3 is TGTGCCAGTAGTCGGGGGAAGGGATTAGGCGAGCAGTACTTC. Encoded protein: CASSRGKGLGEQYF.

V and J are TRBV10-1 and TRBJ1-3; weak D call: TRBD1 (5 bases). This CDR3 has 15 residues. V lost 11 bases, J lost 3 bases, and 20 bases lay in between. Germline CDR1 reads WNHNN; CDR2 reads SYGVQD (reference sequence). CDR3 amino acids: CAPQCPWGFGNTIYF. CDR3 nucleotides: TGCGCCCCTCAGTGCCCTTGGGGCTTTGGAAACACCATATATTTT.

A word on this clone: Within the sample, other DNA sequences also encode this same CDR3. The chain employs TRBV19 and TRBJ1-3, with D possibly TRBD1 on 6 matching bases. The CDR3 runs 14 residues. V gave up 5 bases and J gave up 2 bases, with 10 bases separating them. Per germline, CDR1 LNHDA and CDR2 SQIVND (reference sequence). Written as DNA, the CDR3 is TGTGCCAGTAGTTCACAGGGAGCTGGAAACACCATATATTTT. Its translation is CASSSQGAGNTIYF.